A single sample gave rise to the 28 T cell receptor beta chains below, sequenced in a study of cytomegalovirus exposure and HLA in healthy donors (TCRdb year 2017). The library was made by the immunoSEQ multiplex PCR assay. The multiplex PCR relied on a mix of 60 forward primers for TCR Vbeta segments and 13 reverse primers for TCR Jbeta segments. TCRdb retrieved this table from immuneACCESS and kept in-frame rearrangements only. Not all clones are present; in checked studies, unresolved V genes account for under half, and no reason is known for the remainder. This sample comprises about 37,000 clones, roughly 79% of them detected only once. The biggest ten clones account for roughly 9.3% of the sample. The sample taken for sequencing was PBMCs. The receptors were sampled from a woman between 35 and 50 years old in good health and CMV-seronegative.

The genes are TRBV30 and TRBJ1-5; 12 bases line up with TRBD1. The V and J ends lost 2 bases and 5 bases, in that order; junction bases with no gene match: 10. Germline assignment: CDR1 GTSNPN and CDR2 SVGIG (reference sequence). The CDR3 covers 17 residues. The chain's CDR3 is CAWSHPNGTGGDQPQHF. CDR3 nucleotide sequence: TGTGCCTGGAGTCACCCGAATGGGACAGGGGGCGATCAGCCCCAGCATTTT.

The J gene is TRBJ1-1, the V gene TRBV18; D possibly corresponds to TRBD1 (5 bases). The germline gives CDR1 KGHSH, CDR2 LQKENI. Trimming took off 6 bases at V and 6 bases at J, with 20 bases between the two ends. The CDR3 consists of 15 residues. The CDR3 sequence is CASSRKSQGFSEAFF. DNA of the CDR3: TGTGCCAGCTCCCGAAAGTCGCAGGGATTCTCTGAAGCTTTCTTT. The whole variable domain, filled in from reference TRBV18 and TRBJ1-1, reads NAGVMQNPRHLVRRRGQEARLRCSPMKGHSHVYWYRQLPEEGLKFMVYLQKENIIDESGMPKERFSAEFPKEGPSILRIQQVVRGDSAAYFCASSRKSQGFSEAFFGQGTRLTVV.

The V gene is TRBV7-9, the J gene TRBJ2-6; weak D call: TRBD2 (5 bases). Germline V lookup: CDR1 SEHNR, CDR2 FQNEAQ (reference sequence). The CDR3 is 15 amino acids. V was trimmed by 1 base and J by 1 base, leaving 5 bases between them. CDR3 amino acids: CASSLGGSGANVLTF. The CDR3 nucleotides read TGTGCCAGCAGCTTAGGAGGGTCTGGGGCCAACGTCCTGACTTTC.

This rearrangement joins TRBV6-6 to TRBJ2-7; D perhaps matches TRBD1 (6 bases). Trimming stripped 8 bases from V and 7 bases from J, with 15 bases between. CDR3 length equals 12 residues. Germline CDR1 and CDR2: MNHNY and SVGAGI (reference sequence). This CDR3 is CASGYTGKEQYF. The DNA for the CDR3 is TGTGCCAGCGGATATACAGGGAAAGAGCAGTACTTC.

This chain joins TRBV7-9 and TRBJ1-2; 7 nucleotides line up with TRBD1. In germline, CDR1 is SEHNR, CDR2 FQNEAQ (reference sequence). V was clipped by 3 bases and J by 4 bases; unmatched bases: 14. There are 17 residues in the CDR3. For the CDR3, the DNA is TGTGCCAGCAGCTTCGGCAGGAGGGGGCAACTTGGCTATGGCTACACCTTC. Protein sequence: CASSFGRRGQLGYGYTF.

This chain uses TRBV25-1 with TRBJ1-2, with 8 positions matching TRBD1. Looked up from germline, CDR1 is MGHDK and CDR2 is SYGVNS. The CDR3 consists of 12 residues. The junction had 2 bases not matched to a gene; V was cut back by 7 bases and J by 4 bases. For the CDR3, the DNA is TGTGCCAGCAAGGACAGGGCCTATGGCTACACCTTC. Its translation is CASKDRAYGYTF.

Here the CDR3 reads CASSGSWAETQYF. CDR3 DNA: TGTGCCAGCAGTGGGTCCTGGGCGGAGACCCAGTACTTC. The rearrangement links TRBV6-1 to TRBJ2-5; D is undetermined. The CDR3 runs to 13 residues. CDR1 and CDR2 (germline): MNHNS, SASEGT. V shed 4 bases and J shed 5 bases, with 11 bases lying between them.

The chain carries TRBV9 and TRBJ2-2; possibly TRBD1 for D (6 bases). Germline V CDR1 and CDR2: SGDLS, YYNGEE. V was trimmed by 1 base and J by 2 bases, leaving 12 bases between them. This CDR3 contains 16 residues. Here the CDR3 DNA reads TGTGCCAGCAGCGTAATGCCGGGACAAAACACCGGGGAGCTGTTTTTT. It specifies CASSVMPGQNTGELFF.

This clone appeared a few times. This chain connects TRBV7-9 to TRBJ1-5; TRBD1 might be the D (6 bases). V lost 5 bases to trimming and J lost 5 bases, with 19 bases between them. From germline, CDR1 is SEHNR and CDR2 FQNEAQ (reference sequence). There are 16 residues in the CDR3. The CDR3 here is CASSPSGGGAHQPQHF. CDR3 DNA: TGTGCCAGCAGCCCATCTGGCGGGGGGGCTCATCAGCCCCAGCATTTT.

This sequence joins TRBV9 and TRBJ2-3, with 11 bases fitting TRBD2. With 0 bases clipped from V and 7 bases from J, the junction kept 4 bases outside the gene matches. CDR3 length: 15 amino acids. The germline gives CDR1 SGDLS, CDR2 YYNGEE. CDR3 region: CASSVDSGGAYTQYF. The CDR3 DNA reads TGTGCCAGCAGCGTAGATAGCGGGGGGGCATATACGCAGTATTTT.

This clone was picked up one time. The chain uses TRBV5-1 and TRBJ2-2, with D possibly TRBD1 on 6 matching bases. The CDR3 is 14 amino acids. V lost 2 bases and J lost 6, with 11 bases in between. Germline V gene lookup returns CDR1 SGHRS and CDR2 YFSETQ. The chain's CDR3 is CASSLVPGAGELFF. The CDR3 nucleotides read TGCGCCAGCAGCTTAGTGCCAGGGGCCGGGGAGCTGTTTTTT.

V is TRBV19 and J is TRBJ1-5; D uncertain. Per the germline V gene, CDR1 is LNHDA and CDR2 is SQIVND (reference sequence). Trimming removed 3 bases at V and 9 bases at J, with 12 bases between. The CDR3 covers 13 residues. This CDR3 is CASSIDRGRPQHF. CDR3 nucleotides: TGTGCCAGTAGTATCGACCGAGGGAGGCCCCAGCATTTT.

In this sample, this clone turned up a few times. The gene calls are TRBV15 and TRBJ1-1, with D unclear. V was clipped by 0 bases and J by 3 bases, with 5 bases between them. Germline CDR1 and CDR2: LNHNV and YYDKDF (reference sequence). This CDR3 contains 13 residues. This chain's CDR3 is CATSREAHTEAFF. CDR3 in DNA: TGTGCCACCAGCAGAGAAGCGCACACTGAAGCTTTCTTT.

The V gene is TRBV10-3, the J gene TRBJ1-1, with 8 bases identical to TRBD1. V lost 7 bases and J lost 5; bases outside the gene matches: 6. Per germline, CDR1 ENHRY and CDR2 SYGVKD. The CDR3 runs 13 residues. This chain's CDR3 is CAIIWTGWTEAFF. CDR3 sequence (DNA): TGTGCCATCATTTGGACAGGGTGGACTGAAGCTTTCTTT.

This sequence joins TRBV5-1 and TRBJ2-1; D not resolved. Between the trimmed V and J ends, which lost 4 bases and 0 bases, there was a span of 14 bases. The CDR3 sequence is 16 residues long. The V gene's germline CDR1 is SGHRS and CDR2 YFSETQ. The CDR3 reads CASSRLSESSYNEQFF. The CDR3 bases are TGCGCCAGCAGCCGCCTCAGCGAAAGCTCCTACAATGAGCAGTTCTTC.

This clone was seen more than once but under ten times. The rearrangement joins TRBV9 to TRBJ2-1; 7 bases match TRBD2. After removal of 4 bases from V and 4 bases from J, the junction contained 8 bases not matched to a gene. Germline CDR1 and CDR2: SGDLS and YYNGEE. The CDR3 is made up of 15 amino acids. This chain's CDR3 is CASSTTSGVYNEQFF. CDR3 coding DNA: TGTGCCAGCAGCACCACCAGCGGGGTGTACAATGAGCAGTTCTTC.

This chain uses TRBV10-3 with TRBJ2-7; TRBD1 matches 9 bases. CDR1 and CDR2 (germline): ENHRY, SYGVKD. Trimming removed 6 bases from V and 4 bases from J; junction bases left unmatched: 10. The CDR3 is 15 residues long. The DNA for the CDR3 is TGTGCCATCAGAAATCCGGGACAGGGCCGTTACGAGCAGTACGTC. Its translation is CAIRNPGQGRYEQYV.

This clone was picked up a small number of times. The genes are TRBV7-2 and TRBJ1-6, with TRBD1 identical over 10 bases. Losses at the gene ends were 5 bases for V and 9 bases for J; bases not matched to a gene: 4. The CDR3 runs to 14 residues. Germline values: CDR1 SGHTA, CDR2 FQGNSA. This CDR3 is CASSPGQGSSPLHF. CDR3 sequence (DNA): TGTGCCAGCAGCCCGGGACAGGGGAGTTCACCCCTCCACTTT. Full variable domain (missing parts from reference TRBV7-2 and TRBJ1-6): GAGVSQSPSNKVTEKGKDVELRCDPISGHTALYWYRQSLGQGLEFLIYFQGNSAPDKSGLPSDRFSAERTGGSVSTLTIQRTQQEDSAVYLCASSPGQGSSPLHFGNGTRLTVT.

The chain links TRBV19 to TRBJ2-3, with TRBD1 matching 10 bases. The CDR3 totals 14 residues. Trimming at V came to 9 bases and at J to 5 bases, leaving 8 bases not matched to a gene. The germline V gene has CDR1 LNHDA and CDR2 SQIVND (reference sequence). CDR3 amino acids: CASRDRGKGDTQYF. The CDR3 coding sequence is TGTGCCAGCCGGGACAGGGGCAAGGGAGATACGCAGTATTTT.

The chain couples TRBV5-4 to TRBJ2-2; 14 bases line up with TRBD2. This CDR3 spans 16 amino acids. The J segment lost 7 bases and the V segment lost 3 bases, leaving 5 bases of the junction unmatched. Per the germline V gene, CDR1 is SGHNT and CDR2 is YYREEE (reference sequence). The CDR3 sequence is CASSSTSGGAFGELFF. The CDR3 bases are TGTGCCAGCAGCTCGACTAGCGGGGGGGCGTTCGGGGAGCTGTTTTTT.

This rearrangement joins TRBV6-4 to TRBJ1-2; the D gene is possibly TRBD1 (5 bases). Trimming stripped 7 bases from V and 3 bases from J, with 15 bases between. Germline loops: CDR1 MRHNA, CDR2 SNTAGT. The CDR3 length is 14 residues. The CDR3 DNA reads as TGTGCCAGCAACTGGGACTGGGGTCACTATGGCTACACCTTC. Translated, it gives CASNWDWGHYGYTF.

This clone was picked up a small number of times. V gene TRBV9 combines with J gene TRBJ1-1, with TRBD1 matching 8 bases. Germline CDR1 and CDR2: SGDLS and YYNGEE. The V segment lost 4 bases and the J segment 0 bases; nucleotides outside the gene matches: 5. CDR3 length equals 15 residues. The CDR3 spells CASSPRTGLNTEAFF. The CDR3 DNA reads as TGTGCCAGCAGCCCGAGGACAGGGTTGAACACTGAAGCTTTCTTT.

This chain uses TRBV2 with TRBJ2-5; D may be TRBD2 (6 bases). Germline assignment: CDR1 SNHLY and CDR2 FYNNEI. Trimming removed 1 base from V and 4 bases from J, with 7 bases in between. The CDR3 runs 13 residues. The CDR3 nucleotides read TGTGCCAGCAGTGAAGGTAGCGGAGAGACCCAGTACTTC. Protein sequence: CASSEGSGETQYF. Supplemented by reference TRBV2 and TRBJ2-5, the full variable domain reads EPEVTQTPSHQVTQMGQEVILRCVPISNHLYFYWYRQILGQKVEFLVSFYNNEISEKSEIFDDQFSVERPDGSNFTLKIRSTKLEDSAMYFCASSEGSGETQYFGPGTRLLVL.

The rearrangement uses TRBV4-2 and TRBJ2-1, with TRBD2 matching 11 bases. The CDR3 consists of 16 residues. Germline-derived CDR1 and CDR2 are LGHNA and YNFKEQ. With 3 bases clipped from V and 7 bases from J, the junction kept 8 bases outside the gene matches. The chain's CDR3 is CASSHGRLAGRNEQFF. The CDR3 nucleotides read TGTGCCAGCAGCCACGGTAGACTAGCGGGGAGAAATGAGCAGTTCTTC.

This chain uses TRBV7-6 with TRBJ1-4; D perhaps matches TRBD1 (5 bases). Trimming stripped 0 bases from V and 5 bases from J, with 7 bases between. CDR3 length: 14 amino acids. Germline CDR1 reads SGHVS; CDR2 reads FNYEAQ. The CDR3 coding sequence is TGTGCCAGCAGCTTAGCCCCAGGGAATGAAAAACTGTTTTTT. Protein sequence: CASSLAPGNEKLFF.

V gene TRBV7-2 combines with J gene TRBJ2-5; a weak D match, TRBD1 (6 bases). CDR3 length equals 14 residues. Germline CDR1 reads SGHTA; CDR2 reads FQGNSA. V was trimmed by 6 bases and J by 1 base, leaving 12 bases between them. DNA for the CDR3: TGTGCCAGCAGTCGAGGACAGTCCCAAGAGACCCAGTACTTC. It specifies CASSRGQSQETQYF.

The rearrangement links TRBV28 to TRBJ2-2, with D perhaps matching TRBD2 (6 bases). CDR1 and CDR2 (germline): MDHEN, SYDVKM. V was trimmed by 1 base and J by 4 bases, leaving 13 bases between them. The CDR3 extends over 16 amino acids. Written as DNA, the CDR3 is TGTGCCAGCAGTTTATTAGCGGCTCAGGGCACCGGGGAGCTGTTTTTT. Translation: CASSLLAAQGTGELFF.

The genes are TRBV7-8 and TRBJ1-2; D is possibly TRBD1 (6 bases). The CDR3 sequence is 15 residues long. The V gene's germline CDR1 is SGHVS and CDR2 FQNEAQ. Trimming cost V 3 bases and J 2 bases, with 13 bases left between them. The CDR3 nucleotides read TGTGCCAGCAGCTTGAGCAGGACAGTAAACTATGGCTACACCTTC. As protein: CASSLSRTVNYGYTF.